This is a list of T cell receptor beta chains from one sample in a study of monozygotic twins with inflammatory bowel disease. TCRdb reanalyzed the 5' RACE reads and collapses them to one entry per CDR3 protein, without DNA. The repertoire table contains about 420,000 distinct CDR3 sequences. The specimen sequenced was blood. The receptors here all came from a human donor with ulcerative colitis or Crohn's disease, or a healthy co-twin of an affected twin (not recorded which). The CDR3 runs from the conserved cysteine through the conserved F or W.

TRBJ2-1,14,TRBV7-2,CASSSSSGYNEQFF
TRBJ2-1,18,TRBV12-3/TRBV12-4,CASSLVLLAGGPGNEQFF
TRBJ2-3,15,TRBV6-2/TRBV6-3,CASSQTSGRGNTQYF
TRBJ1-1,15,TRBV7-9,CASSRGGQANTEAFF
TRBJ2-5,16,TRBV6-5,CASSYGEGRVPETQYF
TRBJ2-1,14,TRBV2,CASRFQGRHNEQFF
TRBJ1-5,14,TRBV28,CASVQGLSNQPQHF
TRBJ2-5,11,TRBV29-1,CSVELVGAQYF
TRBJ2-5,13,TRBV6-2/TRBV6-3,CASRTRYQETQYF
TRBJ2-1,17,TRBV19,CASMAEQGGWAYNEQFF
TRBJ2-3,11,TRBV10-3,CALREQDTQYF
TRBJ2-3,20,TRBV24-1,CATSDPIAGGPETSTDTQYF
TRBJ2-1,15,TRBV5-1,CASSQTGQDYNEQFF
TRBJ1-1,12,TRBV11-3,CARGQDNTEAFF
TRBJ2-1,14,TRBV29-1,CSVTIWTKRYEQFF